The 9 T cell receptor beta chains in this list originate from one sample, sequenced in a study of blood T cell repertoires in COVID-19. TCRdb keeps only in-frame clones here, not all; method: immunoSEQ multiplex PCR. This table has 350,000 to 400,000 clones, over 75% appearing once. Sequenced material: PBMCs or T cells enriched from blood (not recorded which). These receptors originate from a woman in her twenties or thirties who had recovered from COVID-19.

This chain links TRBV28 with TRBJ1-2; D is unclear. Trimming shortened V by 5 bases and J by 0 bases, and 16 bases separated the two germline ends. The CDR3 loop spans 16 amino acids. Germline loops: CDR1 MDHEN, CDR2 SYDVKM. The CDR3 sequence: CASSPNPPGANYGYTF. DNA for the CDR3: TGTGCCAGCAGTCCCAACCCCCCAGGCGCTAACTATGGCTACACCTTC.

This rearrangement joins TRBV4-1 to TRBJ2-1; possible D gene TRBD2, 5 bases. V lost 3 bases, J lost 0 bases, and 18 bases lay in between. The length of the CDR3 is 18 residues. Germline lookup yields CDR1 MGHRA and CDR2 YSYEKL. In DNA form, the CDR3 reads TGCGCCAGCAGCCAGGTGAGCGGTTGGGTAAGCTCCTACAATGAGCAGTTCTTC. Amino acid sequence: CASSQVSGWVSSYNEQFF.

This sequence joins TRBV6-5 and TRBJ2-6; TRBD1 matches 10 bases. J gave up 3 bases and V 6 bases, and 2 bases lay outside the gene matches. The CDR3 sequence is 15 residues long. Germline CDR1 and CDR2: MNHEY and SVGAGI. The CDR3 is CASRGTGDGANVLTF. The CDR3 DNA follows: TGTGCCAGCAGGGGGACAGGGGATGGGGCCAACGTCCTGACTTTC.

A single count supports this clone. This chain connects TRBV7-6 to TRBJ2-7; perhaps TRBD2 as D (5 bases). V was trimmed by 2 bases and J by 6 bases, leaving 11 bases between them. This CDR3 is 13 amino acids long. Germline assignment: CDR1 SGHVS and CDR2 FNYEAQ. CDR3 loop: CASSLTPAGEQYF. The CDR3 nucleotides are TGTGCCAGCAGCTTAACCCCGGCGGGCGAGCAGTACTTC.

V and J are TRBV24-1 and TRBJ1-5; 9 nucleotides match TRBD1. The germline CDR1 and CDR2 sequences are KGHDR and SFDVKD. The CDR3 has 14 residues. Unmatched junction bases numbered 5, after V lost 6 bases and J lost 6 bases. The CDR3: CATSTQGASQPQHF. In DNA, the CDR3 is TGTGCCACCAGTACACAGGGGGCGAGTCAGCCCCAGCATTTT.

The chain uses TRBV7-9 and TRBJ1-1; 7 nucleotides align to TRBD1. Per germline, CDR1 SEHNR and CDR2 FQNEAQ (reference sequence). V shed 0 bases and J 4 bases; nucleotides not matched to a gene: 5. This CDR3 has 15 amino acids. CDR3 sequence reads: CASSLASSGGTEAFF. DNA for the CDR3: TGTGCCAGCAGCTTAGCGAGTTCAGGGGGCACTGAAGCTTTCTTT.

This sequence joins TRBV7-2 and TRBJ2-5, with a tentative D call TRBD1 (6 bases). The V end lost 5 bases, the J end lost 0 bases, and 16 bases lay between the germline ends. There are 16 residues in the CDR3. The germline V gene has CDR1 SGHTA and CDR2 FQGNSA. As DNA, the CDR3 is TGTGCCAGCAGCATGCGAGGACAGATTCACCAAGAGACCCAGTACTTC. This codes for CASSMRGQIHQETQYF.

V is TRBV3-1 (or the pseudogene TRBV3-2) and J is TRBJ2-4; a possible D gene is TRBD2 (6 bases). The V end was cut by 2 bases, the J end by 2 bases, with 19 bases between. The CDR3 sequence is 18 residues long. CDR1 and CDR2 from the germline V gene are LGHDT and YNNKEL (reference sequence). CDR3 sequence reads: CASSQRVSGAGPKNIQYF. The CDR3 coding sequence is TGTGCCAGCAGCCAAAGGGTCTCCGGGGCGGGACCCAAAAACATTCAGTACTTC.

The rearrangement joins TRBV10-3 to TRBJ1-1, with D possibly matching TRBD1 (5 bases). This CDR3 contains 12 residues. Germline V gene data show CDR1 as ENHRY and CDR2 as SYGVKD. V lost 10 bases to trimming and J lost 7 bases, with 16 bases between them. This chain's CDR3 is CATGHPASEAFF. DNA for the CDR3: TGTGCCACCGGACACCCTGCTAGTGAAGCTTTCTTT.